This T cell receptor beta chain comes out of a study of shared clonotypes between healthy human individuals. All the donors were Caucasian adults who lived in Nashville, Tennessee. The authors distributed each subset's genomic DNA evenly over several immunoSEQ plates. Study processing details: Junction-only sequences produced by ImmunoSEQ had no quality scores, so filtering differed. Only in-frame clones appear in the TCRdb table, and some are missing; sequencing was by immunoSEQ multiplex PCR. V and J calls plus clone size are reproduced from that table; the DNA served to infer D and trimming. The data contain 650,000 to 700,000 clones, roughly 87% of them singletons. Study-wide results and limits: When naive CD4 clonotypes were compared across several donors, approximately 4.9% were shared.

In the case of this clone: Its antigen is unknown.

This CDR3 comprises 16 residues. V lost 6 bases, J lost 1 base, and 19 bases lay in between. Germline CDR1 and CDR2: MDHEN and SYDVKM. The specimen was memory CD8+ T cells from PBMCs. Subset of the sample: CD45RO+ cells pooled with CCR7-negative TemRA cells. The rearrangement joins TRBV28 to TRBJ2-7; D uncertain. The receptor was isolated from a man aged 18 to 29 in good health. Some clones in this sample may be carry-over from other donors' samples. CDR3 bases: TGTGCCAGCAGCCCTAGGGCTCGGAGTTGGTCCTACGAGCAGTACTTC. It codes for CASSPRARSWSYEQYF.